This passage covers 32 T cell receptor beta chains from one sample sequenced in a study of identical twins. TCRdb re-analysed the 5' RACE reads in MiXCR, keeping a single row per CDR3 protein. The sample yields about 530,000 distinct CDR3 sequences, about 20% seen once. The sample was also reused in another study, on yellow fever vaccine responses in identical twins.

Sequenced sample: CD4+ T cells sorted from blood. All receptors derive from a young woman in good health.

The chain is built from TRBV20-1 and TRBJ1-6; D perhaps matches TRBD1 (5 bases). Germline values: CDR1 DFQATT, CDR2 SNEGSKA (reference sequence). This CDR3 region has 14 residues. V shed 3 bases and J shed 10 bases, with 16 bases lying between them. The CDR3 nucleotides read TGCAGTGCTAGGAAGACAGCTGGGAGCTCACCCCTCCACTTT. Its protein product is CSARKTAGSSPLHF.

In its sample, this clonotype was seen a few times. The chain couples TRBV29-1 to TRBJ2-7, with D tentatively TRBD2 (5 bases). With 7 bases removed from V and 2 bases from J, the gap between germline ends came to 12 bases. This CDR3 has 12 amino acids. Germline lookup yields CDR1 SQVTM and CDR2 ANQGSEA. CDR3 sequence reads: CSASSGAYEQYF. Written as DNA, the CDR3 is TGCAGCGCCTCCAGCGGCGCCTACGAGCAGTACTTC.

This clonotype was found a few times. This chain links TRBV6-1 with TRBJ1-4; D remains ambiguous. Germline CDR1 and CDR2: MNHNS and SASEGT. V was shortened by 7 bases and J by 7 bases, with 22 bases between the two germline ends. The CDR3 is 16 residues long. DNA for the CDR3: TGTGCCAGCACTACCTCACTGGGTTCGGGATTTGAAAAACTGTTTTTT. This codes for CASTTSLGSGFEKLFF.

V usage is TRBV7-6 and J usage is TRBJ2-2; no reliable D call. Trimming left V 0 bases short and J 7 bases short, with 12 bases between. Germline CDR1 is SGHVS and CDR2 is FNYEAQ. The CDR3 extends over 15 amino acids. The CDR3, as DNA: TGTGCCAGCAGCTTAGCAATGCCCCTGGGCGGGGAGCTGTTTTTT. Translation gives CASSLAMPLGGELFF.

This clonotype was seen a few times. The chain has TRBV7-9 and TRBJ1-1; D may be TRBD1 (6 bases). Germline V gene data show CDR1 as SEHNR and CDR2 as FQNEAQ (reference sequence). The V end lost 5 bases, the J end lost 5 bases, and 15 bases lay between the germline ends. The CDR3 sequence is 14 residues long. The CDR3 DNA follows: TGTGCCAGCAGCCTCCACAGGGACGGGACTGAAGCTTTCTTT. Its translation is CASSLHRDGTEAFF.

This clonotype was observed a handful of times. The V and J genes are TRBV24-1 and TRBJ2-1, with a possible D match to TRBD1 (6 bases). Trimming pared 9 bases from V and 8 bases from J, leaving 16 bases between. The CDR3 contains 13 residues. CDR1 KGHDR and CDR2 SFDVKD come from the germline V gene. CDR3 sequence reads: CATAWARGDEQFF. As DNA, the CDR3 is TGTGCCACCGCTTGGGCCAGGGGCGATGAGCAGTTCTTC.

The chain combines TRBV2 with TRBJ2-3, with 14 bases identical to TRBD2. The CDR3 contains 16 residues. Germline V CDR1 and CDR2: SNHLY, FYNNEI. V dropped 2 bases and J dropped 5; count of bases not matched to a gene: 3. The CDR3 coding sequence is TGTGCCAGCAGTGAAAGGACTAGCGGGAGGTTAGATACGCAGTATTTT. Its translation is CASSERTSGRLDTQYF.

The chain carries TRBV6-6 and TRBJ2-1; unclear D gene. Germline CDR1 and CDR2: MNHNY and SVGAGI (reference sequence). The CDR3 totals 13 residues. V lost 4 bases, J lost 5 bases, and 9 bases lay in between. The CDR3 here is CASSSLDHNEQFF. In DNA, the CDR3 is TGTGCCAGCAGTTCCTTGGACCACAATGAGCAGTTCTTC.

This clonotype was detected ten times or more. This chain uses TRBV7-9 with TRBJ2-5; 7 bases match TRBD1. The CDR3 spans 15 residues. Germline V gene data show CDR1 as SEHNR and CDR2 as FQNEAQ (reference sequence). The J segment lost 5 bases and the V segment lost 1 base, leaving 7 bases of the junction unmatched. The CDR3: CASSLVDRLMETQYF. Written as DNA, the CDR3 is TGTGCCAGCAGCTTAGTGGACAGGTTGATGGAGACCCAGTACTTC.

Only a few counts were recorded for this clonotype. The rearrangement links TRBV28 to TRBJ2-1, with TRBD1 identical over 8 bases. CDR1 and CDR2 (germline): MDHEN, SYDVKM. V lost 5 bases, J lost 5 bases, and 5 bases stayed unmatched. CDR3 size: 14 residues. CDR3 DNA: TGTGCCAGCAGTCATCAGGGGGCCGACAATGAGCAGTTCTTC. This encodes CASSHQGADNEQFF. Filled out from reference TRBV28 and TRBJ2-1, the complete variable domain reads DVKVTQSSRYLVKRTGEKVFLECVQDMDHENMFWYRQDPGLGLRLIYFSYDVKMKEKGDIPEGYSVSREKKERFSLILESASTNQTSMYLCASSHQGADNEQFFGPGTRLTVL.

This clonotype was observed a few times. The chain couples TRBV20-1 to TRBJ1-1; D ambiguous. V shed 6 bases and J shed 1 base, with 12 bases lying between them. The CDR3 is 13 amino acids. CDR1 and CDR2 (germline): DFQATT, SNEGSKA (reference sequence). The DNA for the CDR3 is TGCAGTGCGCCACAGAATCCGAACACTGAAGCTTTCTTT. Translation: CSAPQNPNTEAFF.

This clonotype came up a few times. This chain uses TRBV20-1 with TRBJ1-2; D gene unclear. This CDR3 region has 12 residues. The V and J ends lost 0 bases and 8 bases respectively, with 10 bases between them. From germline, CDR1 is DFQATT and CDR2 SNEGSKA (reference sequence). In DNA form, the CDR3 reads TGCAGTGCTAGAGAAGTTATAGGGGGCTACACCTTC. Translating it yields CSAREVIGGYTF.

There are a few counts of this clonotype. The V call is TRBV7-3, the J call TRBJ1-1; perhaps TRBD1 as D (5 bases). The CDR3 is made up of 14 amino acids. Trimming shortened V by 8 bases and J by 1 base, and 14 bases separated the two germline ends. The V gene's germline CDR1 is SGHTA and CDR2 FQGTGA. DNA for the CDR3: TGTGCCAGCGCACCTAGCGGGGGGAACACTGAAGCTTTCTTT. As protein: CASAPSGGNTEAFF.

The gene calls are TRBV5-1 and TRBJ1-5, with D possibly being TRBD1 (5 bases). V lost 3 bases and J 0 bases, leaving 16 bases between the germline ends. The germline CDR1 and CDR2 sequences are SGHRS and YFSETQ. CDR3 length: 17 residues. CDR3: CASSSTLTAYSNQPQHF. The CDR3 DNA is TGCGCCAGCAGCTCAACTTTGACAGCATATAGCAATCAGCCCCAGCATTTT.

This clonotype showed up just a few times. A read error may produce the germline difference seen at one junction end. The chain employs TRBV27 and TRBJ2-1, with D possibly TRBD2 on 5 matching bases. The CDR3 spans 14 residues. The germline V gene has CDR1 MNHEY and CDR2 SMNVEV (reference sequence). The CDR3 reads CASATASSHNEQFF. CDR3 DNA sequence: TGTGCCAGCGCGACGGCTAGCTCCCACAATGAGCAGTTCTTC.

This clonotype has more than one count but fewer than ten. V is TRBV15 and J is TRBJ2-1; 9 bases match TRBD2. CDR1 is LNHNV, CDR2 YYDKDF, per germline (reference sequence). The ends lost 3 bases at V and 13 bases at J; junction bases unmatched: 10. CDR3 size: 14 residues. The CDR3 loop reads CATSSSRAGGRQFF. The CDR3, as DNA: TGTGCCACCAGCAGTTCTCGAGCGGGAGGCCGCCAGTTCTTC.

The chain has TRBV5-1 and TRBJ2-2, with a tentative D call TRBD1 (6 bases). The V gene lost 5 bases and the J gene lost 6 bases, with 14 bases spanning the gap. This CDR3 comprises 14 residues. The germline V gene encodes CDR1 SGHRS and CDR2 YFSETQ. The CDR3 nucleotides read TGCGCCAGCAGAGACACACAGGGTCCCGGGGAGCTGTTTTTT. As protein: CASRDTQGPGELFF.

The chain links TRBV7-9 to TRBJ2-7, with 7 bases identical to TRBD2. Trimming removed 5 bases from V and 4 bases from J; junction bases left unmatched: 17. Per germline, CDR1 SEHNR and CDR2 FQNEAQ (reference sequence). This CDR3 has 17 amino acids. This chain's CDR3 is CASSTLTPRGRGYEQYF. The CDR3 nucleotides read TGTGCCAGCAGCACCCTCACCCCCCGGGGGAGGGGATACGAGCAGTACTTC. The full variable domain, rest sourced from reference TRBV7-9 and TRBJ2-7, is DTGVSQNPRHKITKRGQNVTFRCDPISEHNRLYWYRQTLGQGPEFLTYFQNEAQLEKSRLLSDRFSAERPKGSFSTLEIQRTEQGDSAMYLCASSTLTPRGRGYEQYFGPGTRLTVT.

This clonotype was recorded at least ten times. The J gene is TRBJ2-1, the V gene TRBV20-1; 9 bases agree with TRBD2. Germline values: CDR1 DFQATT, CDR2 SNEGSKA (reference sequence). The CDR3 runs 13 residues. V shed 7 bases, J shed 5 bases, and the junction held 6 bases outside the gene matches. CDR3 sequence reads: CSVPGLADNEQFF. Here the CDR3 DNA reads TGCAGTGTTCCGGGACTAGCTGACAATGAGCAGTTCTTC.

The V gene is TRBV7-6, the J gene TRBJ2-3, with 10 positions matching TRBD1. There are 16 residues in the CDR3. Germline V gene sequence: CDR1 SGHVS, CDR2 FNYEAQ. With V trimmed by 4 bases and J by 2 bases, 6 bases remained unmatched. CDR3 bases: TGTGCCAGCAGCTCTCCGGGACAGGGGACCACAGATACGCAGTATTTT. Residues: CASSSPGQGTTDTQYF.

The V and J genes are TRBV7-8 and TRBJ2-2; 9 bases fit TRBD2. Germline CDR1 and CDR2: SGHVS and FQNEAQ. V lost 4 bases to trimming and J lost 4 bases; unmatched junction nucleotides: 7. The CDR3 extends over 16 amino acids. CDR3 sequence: CASSSSGVSPTGELFF. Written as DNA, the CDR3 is TGTGCCAGCAGCTCTAGCGGGGTATCCCCCACCGGGGAGCTGTTTTTT. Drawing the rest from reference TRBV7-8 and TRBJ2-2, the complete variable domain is GAGVSQSPRYKVAKRGQDVALRCDPISGHVSLFWYQQALGQGPEFLTYFQNEAQLDKSGLPSDRFFAERPEGSVSTLKIQRTQQEDSAVYLCASSSSGVSPTGELFFGEGSRLTVL.

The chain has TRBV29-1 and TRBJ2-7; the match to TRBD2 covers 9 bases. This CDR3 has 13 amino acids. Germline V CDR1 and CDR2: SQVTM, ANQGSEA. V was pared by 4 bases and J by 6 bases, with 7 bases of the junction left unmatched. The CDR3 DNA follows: TGCAGCGTTGTAGCGGGAGTAGTTGGCGAGCAGTACTTC. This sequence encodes CSVVAGVVGEQYF.

The CDR3 region has the DNA TGTGCCAGCAGTTTAAACCAGGGGCCCGGATACGAGCAGTACTTC. Its translation is CASSLNQGPGYEQYF. The rearrangement joins TRBV12-3 or TRBV12-4 to TRBJ2-7, with TRBD1 as a possible D gene (6 bases). Trimming stripped 2 bases from V and 4 bases from J, with 15 bases between. The CDR3 loop spans 15 amino acids.

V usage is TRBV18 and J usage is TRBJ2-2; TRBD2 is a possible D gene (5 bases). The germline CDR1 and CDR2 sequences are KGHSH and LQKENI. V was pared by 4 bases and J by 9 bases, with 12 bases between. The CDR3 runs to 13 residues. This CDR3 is CASSHGEGRELFF. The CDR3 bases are TGTGCCAGCTCACACGGAGAGGGCCGGGAGCTGTTTTTT.

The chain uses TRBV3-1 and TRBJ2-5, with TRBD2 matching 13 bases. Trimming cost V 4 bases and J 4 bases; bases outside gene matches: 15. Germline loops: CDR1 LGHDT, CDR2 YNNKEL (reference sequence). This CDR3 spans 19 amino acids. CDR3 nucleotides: TGTGCCAGCAGCCCCCTTCGCAAACTAGCGGGAGGGCCAACAGAGACCCAGTACTTC. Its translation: CASSPLRKLAGGPTETQYF.

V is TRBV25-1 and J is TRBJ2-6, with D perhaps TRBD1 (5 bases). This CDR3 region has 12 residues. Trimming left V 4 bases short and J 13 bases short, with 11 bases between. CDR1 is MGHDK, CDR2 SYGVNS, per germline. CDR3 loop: CASSVQGMVLTF. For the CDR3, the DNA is TGTGCCAGCAGTGTCCAGGGTATGGTCCTGACTTTC.

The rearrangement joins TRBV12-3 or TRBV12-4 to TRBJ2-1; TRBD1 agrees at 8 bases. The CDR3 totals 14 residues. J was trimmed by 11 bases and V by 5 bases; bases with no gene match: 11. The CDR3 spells CASSQGAARSKQFF. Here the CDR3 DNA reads TGTGCCAGCAGTCAGGGGGCTGCACGGTCGAAGCAGTTCTTC.

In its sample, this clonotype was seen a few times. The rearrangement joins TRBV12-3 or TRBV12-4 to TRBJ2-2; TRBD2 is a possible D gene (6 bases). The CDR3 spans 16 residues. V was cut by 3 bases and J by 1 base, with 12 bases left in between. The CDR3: CASSFALAMNTGELFF. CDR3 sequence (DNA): TGTGCCAGCAGTTTCGCCCTAGCGATGAACACCGGGGAGCTGTTTTTT.

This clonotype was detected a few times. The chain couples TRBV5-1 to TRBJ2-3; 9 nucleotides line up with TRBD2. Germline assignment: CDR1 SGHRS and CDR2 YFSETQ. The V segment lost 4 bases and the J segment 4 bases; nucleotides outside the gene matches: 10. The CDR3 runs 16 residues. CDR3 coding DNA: TGCGCCAGCAGCCCAGTGGCGGGGGGGAATGCAGATACGCAGTATTTT. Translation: CASSPVAGGNADTQYF.

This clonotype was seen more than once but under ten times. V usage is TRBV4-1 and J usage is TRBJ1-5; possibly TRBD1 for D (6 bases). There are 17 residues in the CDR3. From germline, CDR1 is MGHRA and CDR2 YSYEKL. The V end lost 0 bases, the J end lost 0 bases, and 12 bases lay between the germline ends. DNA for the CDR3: TGCGCCAGCAGCCAAGATATAGGGGGATATAGCAATCAGCCCCAGCATTTT. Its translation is CASSQDIGGYSNQPQHF.

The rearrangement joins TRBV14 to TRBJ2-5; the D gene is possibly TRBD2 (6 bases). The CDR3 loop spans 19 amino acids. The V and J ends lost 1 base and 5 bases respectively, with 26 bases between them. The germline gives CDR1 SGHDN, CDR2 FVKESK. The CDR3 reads CASSQGRGRRSKGGETQYF. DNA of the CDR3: TGTGCCAGCAGCCAAGGGAGGGGTCGGAGATCCAAAGGCGGCGAGACCCAGTACTTC. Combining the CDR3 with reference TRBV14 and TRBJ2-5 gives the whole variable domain EAGVTQFPSHSVIEKGQTVTLRCDPISGHDNLYWYRRVMGKEIKFLLHFVKESKQDESGMPNNRFLAERTGGTYSTLKVQPAELEDSGVYFCASSQGRGRRSKGGETQYFGPGTRLLVL.

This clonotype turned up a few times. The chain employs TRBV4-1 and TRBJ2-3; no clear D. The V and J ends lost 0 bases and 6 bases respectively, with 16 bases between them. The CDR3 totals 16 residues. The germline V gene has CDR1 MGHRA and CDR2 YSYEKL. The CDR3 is CASSQEGRRGWDTQYF. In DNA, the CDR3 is TGCGCCAGCAGCCAAGAAGGAAGAAGAGGCTGGGATACGCAGTATTTT.